The subject of this entry is one T cell receptor (beta chain). Its antigen is as yet unknown. Some clones are missing from TCRdb's copy, which holds only in-frame ones; the method was immunoSEQ multiplex PCR. The sample shows roughly 71,000 clones, roughly nine tenths of them seen only once. This specimen belongs to a study of T cells in localized non-small cell lung cancer. Germline-derived CDR1 and CDR2 are MNHNS and SASEGT. Trimming stripped 0 bases from V and 2 bases from J, with 14 bases between. CDR3 size: 18 residues. Study-level results: Because sequencing included only one region (of the tumor), heterogeneity remains possible. The study detected a median around 57 of the top 100 tumor clones in adjacent lung.

The source was peripheral blood, collected before any cancer treatment. The clonotype originates from a male donor at least 60 years old with stage III squamous cell lung carcinoma. V and J are TRBV6-1 and TRBJ1-6; D remains unclear. The CDR3, as DNA: TGTGCCAGCAGTGAAGCGTTCGAAGGAAGCACCTATAATTCACCCCTCCACTTT. It encodes CASSEAFEGSTYNSPLHF.